Listed below are T cell receptor beta chains from one sample, sequenced in a study of T-cell memory formation after mild COVID-19. From the 5' RACE reads, TCRdb called clonotypes with MiXCR, one entry per CDR3 protein. The sample records about 110,000 distinct CDR3 sequences, 9.5% to 15% being singletons. The specimen was PBMCs or a T cell subset sorted from them (not recorded which). The origin of the receptors is an adult woman who had mild COVID-19 (a few samples of this study predate the infection). Cell type and time point are not known. Both conserved end residues are part of each CDR3. The D gene is left open where the match is weak. Clone size is not always given. Where it is, it says once, few, many or a class for expanded clones.

v_gene	d_gene	abundance	j_gene	CDR3aa	CDR3nt
TRBV24-1	-	-	TRBJ2-3	CATSDSERAYTDTQYF	TGTGCCACCAGTGATTCAGAGAGGGCCTACACAGATACGCAGTATTTT
TRBV9	TRBD2	few	TRBJ2-7	CASSVEAGGPKQYF	TGTGCCAGCAGCGTAGAAGCGGGGGGCCCTAAGCAGTACTTC
TRBV7-9	-	few	TRBJ2-7	CASSLGNRDLIKYEQYF	TGTGCCAGCAGCTTAGGAAACCGGGACTTGATAAAATACGAGCAGTACTTC
TRBV6-5	-	few	TRBJ1-5	CASSRTVGNQPQHF	TGTGCCAGCAGCAGAACAGTCGGAAATCAGCCCCAGCATTTT
TRBV2	TRBD2	-	TRBJ2-1	CASGGLADYNEQFF	TGTGCCAGCGGGGGACTAGCGGACTACAATGAGCAGTTCTTC
TRBV4-3	-	once	TRBJ1-2	CASSRIAMDGTNYGYTF	TGCGCCAGCAGCCGCATAGCGATGGACGGGACTAACTATGGCTACACCTTC
TRBV5-1	TRBD1	-	TRBJ2-7	CASSPGTGEDEQYF	TGCGCCAGCAGCCCCGGGACAGGGGAGGACGAGCAGTACTTC
TRBV28	-	-	TRBJ2-7	CASRETQGIYYEQYF	TGTGCCAGCAGAGAAACTCAGGGGATATACTACGAGCAGTACTTC
TRBV7-8	TRBD1	few	TRBJ2-7	CASSSQDRDPYEQYF	TGTGCCAGCAGCTCCCAGGACAGGGACCCCTACGAGCAGTACTTC
TRBV7-8	TRBD1	few	TRBJ2-1	CASSRGQGIRYNEQFF	TGTGCCAGCAGCCGGGGACAGGGGATAAGGTACAATGAGCAGTTCTTC